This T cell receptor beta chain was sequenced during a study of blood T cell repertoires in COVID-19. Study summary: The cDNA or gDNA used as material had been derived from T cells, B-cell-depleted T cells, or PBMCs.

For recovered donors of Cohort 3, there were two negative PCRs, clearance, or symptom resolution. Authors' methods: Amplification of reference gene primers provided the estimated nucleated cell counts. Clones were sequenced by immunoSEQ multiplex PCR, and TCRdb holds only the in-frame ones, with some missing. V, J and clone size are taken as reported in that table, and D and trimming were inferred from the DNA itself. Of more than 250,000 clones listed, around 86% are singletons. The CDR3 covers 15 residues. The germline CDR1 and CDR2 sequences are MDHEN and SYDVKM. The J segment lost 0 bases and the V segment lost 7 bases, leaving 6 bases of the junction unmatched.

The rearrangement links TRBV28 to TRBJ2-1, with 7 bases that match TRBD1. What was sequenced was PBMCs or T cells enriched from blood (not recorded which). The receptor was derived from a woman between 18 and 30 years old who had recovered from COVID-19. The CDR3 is CASKRQGSSYNEQFF. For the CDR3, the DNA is TGTGCCAGCAAACGACAGGGCAGCTCCTACAATGAGCAGTTCTTC.